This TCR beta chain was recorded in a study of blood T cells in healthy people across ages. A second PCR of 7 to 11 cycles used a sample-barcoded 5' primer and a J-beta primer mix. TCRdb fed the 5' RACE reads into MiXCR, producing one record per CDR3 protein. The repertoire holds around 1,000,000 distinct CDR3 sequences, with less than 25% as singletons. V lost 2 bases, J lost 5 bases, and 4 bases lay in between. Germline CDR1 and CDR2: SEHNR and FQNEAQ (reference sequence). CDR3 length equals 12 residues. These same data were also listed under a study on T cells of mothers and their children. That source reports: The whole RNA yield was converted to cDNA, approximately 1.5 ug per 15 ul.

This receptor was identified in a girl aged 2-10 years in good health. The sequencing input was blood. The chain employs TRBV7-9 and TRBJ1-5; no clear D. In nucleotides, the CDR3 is TGTGCCAGCAGCTTACAAGATCAGCCCCAGCATTTT. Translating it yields CASSLQDQPQHF.